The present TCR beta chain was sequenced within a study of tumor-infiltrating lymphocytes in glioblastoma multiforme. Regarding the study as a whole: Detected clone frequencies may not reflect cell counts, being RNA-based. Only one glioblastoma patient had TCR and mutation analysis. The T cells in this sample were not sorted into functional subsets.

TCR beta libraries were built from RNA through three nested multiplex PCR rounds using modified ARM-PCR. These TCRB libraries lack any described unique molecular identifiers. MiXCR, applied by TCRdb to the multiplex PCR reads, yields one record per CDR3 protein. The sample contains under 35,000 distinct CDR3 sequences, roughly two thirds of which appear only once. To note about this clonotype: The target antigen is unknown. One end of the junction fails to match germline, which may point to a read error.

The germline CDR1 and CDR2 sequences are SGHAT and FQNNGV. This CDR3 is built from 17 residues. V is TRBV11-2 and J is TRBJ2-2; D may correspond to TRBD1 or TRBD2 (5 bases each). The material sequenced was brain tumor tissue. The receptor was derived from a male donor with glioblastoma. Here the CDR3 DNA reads TGTGCCAGCAGCCCCAAGACCAGGGACGCCCGCACCGGGGAGTTGTTTTTT. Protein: CASSPKTRDARTGELFF.